This T cell receptor beta chain is drawn from a study of shared clonotypes between healthy human individuals. Per germline, CDR1 SGDLS and CDR2 YYNGEE. The V end lost 0 bases, the J end lost 3 bases, and 11 bases lay between the germline ends. CDR3 length: 15 residues. About this clone itself: What it recognizes is unknown.

Clones were read by immunoSEQ multiplex PCR, and TCRdb kept only the in-frame ones, dropping some. The data show approximately 340,000 clones, around four fifths seen once. Study outcomes and limitations: Donors were few, which limited the genetic and exposure-history diversity represented. Some clonotypes were shared by all four sorted-subset donors, while others were not shared. The non-shared ones had lower generation probabilities than the shared ones.

The healthy adult donors were HIV-negative and reported no recent acute infections or vaccinations. The TCR originated in a man under 40 in good health. Material for sequencing was memory CD4+ T cells sorted from blood. As to subset: CD45RA-negative fraction. V and J are TRBV9 and TRBJ2-3; no definite D call. The CDR3 protein is CASSVVGSNTDTQYF. DNA of the CDR3: TGTGCCAGCAGCGTAGTTGGCAGTAATACAGATACGCAGTATTTT. Filled out from reference TRBV9 and TRBJ2-3, the complete variable domain reads DSGVTQTPKHLITATGQRVTLRCSPRSGDLSVYWYQQSLDQGLQFLIQYYNGEERAKGNILERFSAQQFPDLHSELNLSSLELGDSALYFCASSVVGSNTDTQYFGPGTRLTVL.